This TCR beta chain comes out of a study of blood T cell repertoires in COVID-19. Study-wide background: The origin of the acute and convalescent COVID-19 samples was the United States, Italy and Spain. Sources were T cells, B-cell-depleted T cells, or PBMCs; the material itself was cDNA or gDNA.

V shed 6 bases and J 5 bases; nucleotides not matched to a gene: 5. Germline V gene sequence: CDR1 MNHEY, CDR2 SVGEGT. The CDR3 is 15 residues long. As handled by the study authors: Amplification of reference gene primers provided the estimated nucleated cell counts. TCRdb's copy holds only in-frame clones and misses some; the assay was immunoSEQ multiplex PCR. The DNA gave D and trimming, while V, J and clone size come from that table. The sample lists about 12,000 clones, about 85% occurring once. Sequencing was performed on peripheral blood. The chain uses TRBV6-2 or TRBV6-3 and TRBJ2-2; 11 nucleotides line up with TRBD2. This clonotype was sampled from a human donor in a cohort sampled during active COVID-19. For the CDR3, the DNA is TGTGCCAGCAGCCGACTAGCGGGAAGGACCGGGGAGCTGTTTTTT. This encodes CASSRLAGRTGELFF.